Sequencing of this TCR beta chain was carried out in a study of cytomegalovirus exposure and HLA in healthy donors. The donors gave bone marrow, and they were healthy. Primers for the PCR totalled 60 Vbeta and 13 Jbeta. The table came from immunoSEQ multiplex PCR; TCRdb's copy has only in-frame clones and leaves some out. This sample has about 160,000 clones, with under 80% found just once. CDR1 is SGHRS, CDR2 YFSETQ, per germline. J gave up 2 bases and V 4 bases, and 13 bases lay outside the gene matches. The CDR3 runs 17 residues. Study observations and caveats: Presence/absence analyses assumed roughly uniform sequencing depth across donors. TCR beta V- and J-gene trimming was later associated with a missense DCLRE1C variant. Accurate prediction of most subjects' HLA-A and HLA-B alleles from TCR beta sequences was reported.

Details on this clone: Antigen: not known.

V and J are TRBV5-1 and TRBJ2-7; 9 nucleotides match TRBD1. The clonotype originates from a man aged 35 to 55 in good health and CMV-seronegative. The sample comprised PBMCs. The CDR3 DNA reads TGCGCCAGCAGCCCGCACGTTGGGACAGGGCTCCCCTACGAGCAGTACTTC. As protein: CASSPHVGTGLPYEQYF. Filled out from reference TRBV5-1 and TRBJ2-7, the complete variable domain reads KAGVTQTPRYLIKTRGQQVTLSCSPISGHRSVSWYQQTPGQGLQFLFEYFSETQRNKGNFPGRFSGRQFSNSRSEMNVSTLELGDSALYLCASSPHVGTGLPYEQYFGPGTRLTVT.